A selection of T cell receptor beta chains follows, all from one sample in a study of T cell repertoires in cytomegalovirus infection. Using its own MiXCR run on the reads, TCRdb lists one record per CDR3 protein. The table lists some 940,000 distinct CDR3 sequences, around 30% of them singletons. These receptors lack a known antigen. Sequenced here: cultured CD8+ T cells from PBMCs, sampled from culture after CMV antigen stimulation. Source of these receptors: a human donor in good health (CMV status not recorded). Some clones in this sample may be carry-over from other donors' samples. The CDR3 runs from the conserved cysteine through the conserved F or W. Fields, in order: clone size, J gene, V gene, D gene, CDR3 DNA, CDR3 protein. D genes are given only for firm matches. Clone size is stated in some rows and not others, as once, few, many or a class when expanded.

size: .
J: TRBJ1-6
V: TRBV12-3/TRBV12-4
D: .
DNA: TGTGCCAGCAGTTTCCAGGAGGAACCCCTCCACTTT
CDR3: CASSFQEEPLHF

size: many
J: TRBJ2-3
V: TRBV7-8
D: .
DNA: TGTGCCAGCAGCACCAACCCGGGGAGCCCCACAGATACGCAGTATTTT
CDR3: CASSTNPGSPTDTQYF

size: few
J: TRBJ2-1
V: TRBV6-1
D: .
DNA: TGTGCCAGCAGTTACCCCGGGGAGCTTAATGAGCAGTTCTTC
CDR3: CASSYPGELNEQFF

size: .
J: TRBJ1-5
V: TRBV7-6
D: .
DNA: TGTGCCAGCACCCCCTTCGGCGAGGGTCAGCCCCAGCATTTT
CDR3: CASTPFGEGQPQHF

size: few
J: TRBJ2-5
V: TRBV2
D: TRBD1
DNA: TGTGCCAGCGAAAACACAGGGGCTGGATGGGAGACCCAGTACTTC
CDR3: CASENTGAGWETQYF

size: .
J: TRBJ2-2
V: TRBV23-1
D: TRBD2
DNA: TGCGCCAGCAGTCCCTCCCGGGAGCGGGGGGGCCGAAACACCGGGGAGCTGTTTTTT
CDR3: CASSPSRERGGRNTGELFF

size: many
J: TRBJ1-2
V: TRBV7-9
D: TRBD1
DNA: TGTGCCAGCAGCTTAGCGGCCCTCCTACAGGGGGCAGCTAACTATGGCTACACCTTC
CDR3: CASSLAALLQGAANYGYTF

size: many
J: TRBJ2-2
V: TRBV27
D: .
DNA: TGTGCCAGCAGTTTCATCGGCGGGGAGCTGTTTTTT
CDR3: CASSFIGGELFF

size: .
J: TRBJ1-5
V: TRBV20-1
D: .
DNA: TGCAGTGCCGGGGGGGGTCAGCCCCAGCATTTT
CDR3: CSAGGGQPQHF

size: .
J: TRBJ1-6
V: TRBV4-1
D: .
DNA: TGCGCCAGCAGCCAAGTTCGGGACCCACGCCTCCACTTT
CDR3: CASSQVRDPRLHF

size: .
J: TRBJ2-3
V: TRBV7-6
D: TRBD2
DNA: TGTGCCAGCAGCTTACGACTAGCGGGGGTTACGCAGTATTTT
CDR3: CASSLRLAGVTQYF

size: .
J: TRBJ1-2
V: TRBV19
D: TRBD1
DNA: TGTGCCAGTAAGGAGGGGGCTGGCTATGGCCACACCTTC
CDR3: CASKEGAGYGHTF

size: .
J: TRBJ2-1
V: TRBV7-9
D: .
DNA: TGTGCCTACAGCCCAAGGAATGAGCAGTTCTTC
CDR3: CAYSPRNEQFF

size: many
J: TRBJ2-5
V: TRBV7-8
D: .
DNA: TGTGCCAGCACCGTAGGACTTGCACAAGAGACCCAGTACTTC
CDR3: CASTVGLAQETQYF

size: .
J: TRBJ2-7
V: TRBV12-3/TRBV12-4
D: TRBD1
DNA: TGTGCCAGCAGTTTAGCGCCTCCCTCCGGGACAGATTACGAGCAGTACTTC
CDR3: CASSLAPPSGTDYEQYF

size: few
J: TRBJ2-1
V: TRBV28
D: .
DNA: TGTGCCAGCAGTCCTAATCGGGGTCCGGGGGATGAGCAGTTCTTC
CDR3: CASSPNRGPGDEQFF

size: many
J: TRBJ2-3
V: TRBV11-2
D: TRBD2
DNA: TGTGCCAGCAGCTTAGAAGCTAGCGGGGGCACAGATACGCAGTATTTT
CDR3: CASSLEASGGTDTQYF

size: .
J: TRBJ1-3
V: TRBV28
D: .
DNA: TGTGCCAGCAGGACGTCCGTGGGGGCATCTGGAAACACCATATATTTT
CDR3: CASRTSVGASGNTIYF

size: few
J: TRBJ2-7
V: TRBV27
D: TRBD1
DNA: TGTGCCAGCAGTTTACGGGACAGGGAGCCCTACGAGCAGTACTTC
CDR3: CASSLRDREPYEQYF

size: .
J: TRBJ2-7
V: TRBV5-4
D: TRBD1
DNA: TGTGCCAGCAGCCCAAGCACAGGGGAAGCCCAATACGAGCAGTACTTC
CDR3: CASSPSTGEAQYEQYF

size: .
J: TRBJ2-1
V: TRBV2
D: .
DNA: TGTGCCAGCATTGTGGGTTTTAACAATGAGCAGTTCTTC
CDR3: CASIVGFNNEQFF

size: few
J: TRBJ1-5
V: TRBV6-2/TRBV6-3
D: .
DNA: TGTGCCAGCAGTGCGGGGCCGTTCAATCAGCCCCAGCATTTT
CDR3: CASSAGPFNQPQHF

size: few
J: TRBJ2-1
V: TRBV4-1
D: TRBD2
DNA: TGCGCCAGCAGCCAGGTAGCGGGGAGCTCCTACAATGAGCAGTTCTTC
CDR3: CASSQVAGSSYNEQFF

size: many
J: TRBJ1-5
V: TRBV27
D: .
DNA: TGTGCCAGCAGTCCCTACAGGGGCAATCAGCCCCAGCATTTT
CDR3: CASSPYRGNQPQHF

size: .
J: TRBJ1-5
V: TRBV12-3/TRBV12-4
D: .
DNA: TGTGCCAGCACCCCCGGGGGCACAGTGCCCCAGCATTTT
CDR3: CASTPGGTVPQHF

size: many
J: TRBJ1-5
V: TRBV7-3
D: TRBD1
DNA: TGTGCCAGCAGCTTAAAGAGACAGGGTCTTCAGCCCCAGCATTTT
CDR3: CASSLKRQGLQPQHF

size: .
J: TRBJ2-5
V: TRBV7-6
D: .
DNA: TGTGCCAGCAGCCCAGGACAGTCTTTGACCCAGTACTTC
CDR3: CASSPGQSLTQYF

size: .
J: TRBJ1-1
V: TRBV20-1
D: .
DNA: TGCAGTGCTAGAGATTACGGGGGGAGAACTGAAGCTTTCTTT
CDR3: CSARDYGGRTEAFF

size: few
J: TRBJ1-6
V: TRBV20-1
D: .
DNA: TGCAGTGCTAGAGATTCGGGGCTAGGAGGGTATAATTCACCCCTCCACTTT
CDR3: CSARDSGLGGYNSPLHF

size: .
J: TRBJ2-2
V: TRBV6-2/TRBV6-3
D: .
DNA: TGTGCCAGCAGTTATGGGCACACCGGGGAGCTGTTTTTT
CDR3: CASSYGHTGELFF

size: .
J: TRBJ1-1
V: TRBV11-2
D: TRBD1
DNA: TGTGCCAGCAGCTTATTGCTTGGACAGGTAGAGGTTAGGAACAACACTGAAGCTTTCTTT
CDR3: CASSLLLGQVEVRNNTEAFF

size: .
J: TRBJ2-3
V: TRBV6-2/TRBV6-3
D: .
DNA: TGTGCCAGCAGCCATCCCTATTCGCTTGCGGGGTCAGATACGCAGTATTTT
CDR3: CASSHPYSLAGSDTQYF

size: .
J: TRBJ2-4
V: TRBV6-6
D: TRBD1
DNA: TGTGCCAGCAGCCGCACGCCGAGACAGGGCGACATTCAGTACTTC
CDR3: CASSRTPRQGDIQYF

size: .
J: TRBJ2-2
V: TRBV20-1
D: .
DNA: TGCAGTGCCTCAAAGGAGGGTACCGGGGAGCTGTTTTTT
CDR3: CSASKEGTGELFF

size: many
J: TRBJ1-1
V: TRBV7-9
D: TRBD1
DNA: TGTGCCAGCAGCTCCACACAGGGGGTGGGCACTGAAGCTTTCTTT
CDR3: CASSSTQGVGTEAFF

size: .
J: TRBJ2-3
V: TRBV7-9
D: TRBD2
DNA: TGTGCCAGCAGACCGACTAGCGGGGTTGAGACAGATACGCAGTATTTT
CDR3: CASRPTSGVETDTQYF